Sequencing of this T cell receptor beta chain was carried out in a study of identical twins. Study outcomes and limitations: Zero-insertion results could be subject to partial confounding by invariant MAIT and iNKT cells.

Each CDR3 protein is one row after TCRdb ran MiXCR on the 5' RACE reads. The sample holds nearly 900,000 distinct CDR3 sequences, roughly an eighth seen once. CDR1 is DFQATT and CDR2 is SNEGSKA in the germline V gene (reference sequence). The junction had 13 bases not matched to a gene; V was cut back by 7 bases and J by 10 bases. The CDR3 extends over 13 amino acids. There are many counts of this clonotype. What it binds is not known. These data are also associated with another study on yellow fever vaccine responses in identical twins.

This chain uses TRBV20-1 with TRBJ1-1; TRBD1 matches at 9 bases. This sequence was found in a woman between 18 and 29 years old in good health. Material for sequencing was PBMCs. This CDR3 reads CSVSGTGGGGAFF. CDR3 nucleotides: TGCAGTGTTAGCGGCACAGGGGGCGGTGGAGCTTTCTTT.